The 7 T cell receptor beta chains below come from one sample, sequenced in a study of blood T cell repertoires in COVID-19 (dated by TCRdb to about 2020). Library generation was performed with the immunoSEQ multiplex PCR assay. TCRdb re-hosts the immuneACCESS table, in-frame sequences only. Its copies lack some clones; in the studies checked, an unresolved V gene accounts for under half of them, and the cause for the rest is not known. The table for this sample lists about 86,000 clones; 85% of them were counted only once. The ten biggest clones cover 3.4% of the sample. The sequencing sample was made of peripheral blood. The receptors stem from a man aged 50 or older with acute or convalescent COVID-19.

This sequence joins TRBV6-1 and TRBJ2-3; 12 bases are shared with TRBD2. With 5 bases clipped from V and 5 bases from J, the junction kept 8 bases outside the gene matches. Germline CDR1 and CDR2: MNHNS and SASEGT. The CDR3 runs 16 residues. CDR3 protein: CASSKGLAGSQDTQYF. CDR3 bases: TGTGCCAGCAGTAAAGGACTAGCGGGGTCCCAAGATACGCAGTATTTT.

This clone was counted only a few times. The chain couples TRBV24-1 to TRBJ2-2; maybe TRBD1 (6 bases). Germline CDR1 and CDR2: KGHDR and SFDVKD. The CDR3 runs to 17 residues. V lost 2 bases, J lost 2 bases, and 14 bases lay in between. CDR3 nucleotide sequence: TGTGCCACCAGTGATTCAGCAGGGGCCGTTAACACCGGGGAGCTGTTTTTT. It encodes CATSDSAGAVNTGELFF.

The chain uses TRBV19 and TRBJ2-1; 9 nucleotides agree with TRBD2. The CDR3 loop spans 14 amino acids. Trimming removed 7 bases from V and 6 bases from J; junction bases left unmatched: 7. The germline V gene has CDR1 LNHDA and CDR2 SQIVND (reference sequence). The CDR3, as DNA: TGTGCCAGTACCGCGGGACTAGCATCCAATGAGCAGTTCTTC. It is translated as CASTAGLASNEQFF.

J is TRBJ1-5 and V is TRBV4-3, with 7 bases matching TRBD1. The CDR3 runs 15 residues. The germline V gene encodes CDR1 LGHNA and CDR2 YSLEER. V was pared by 0 bases and J by 4 bases, with 3 bases of the junction left unmatched. CDR3 sequence reads: CASSQDATGNQPQHF. Written as DNA, the CDR3 is TGCGCCAGCAGCCAAGATGCGACAGGGAATCAGCCCCAGCATTTT.

This chain links TRBV5-4 with TRBJ2-7; D not certain. Germline V lookup: CDR1 SGHNT, CDR2 YYREEE (reference sequence). V was clipped by 4 bases and J by 0 bases, with 11 bases between them. This CDR3 is built from 14 residues. The CDR3 spells CASSMDGSSYEQYF. The CDR3 DNA sequence: TGTGCCAGCAGCATGGACGGTAGCTCCTACGAGCAGTACTTC.

The J gene is TRBJ2-3, the V gene TRBV5-5; 7 bases are a match to TRBD2. Looked up from germline, CDR1 is SGHKS and CDR2 is YYEKEE (reference sequence). V shed 0 bases and J 2 bases; nucleotides not matched to a gene: 6. The CDR3 runs to 16 residues. The CDR3 DNA sequence: TGTGCCAGCAGCTTGGGGGCTAGCGGTTACACAGATACGCAGTATTTT. It is translated as CASSLGASGYTDTQYF.

The genes are TRBV5-1 and TRBJ2-7; 7 nucleotides agree with TRBD1. The CDR3 length is 15 residues. The V and J ends lost 4 bases and 3 bases, in that order; junction bases with no gene match: 10. The germline CDR1 and CDR2 sequences are SGHRS and YFSETQ. The CDR3 region is CASSPGTVNVYEQYF. The CDR3 DNA reads TGCGCCAGCAGCCCCGGGACAGTGAACGTCTACGAGCAGTACTTC.